This paragraph covers one T cell receptor beta chain sequence. The sample comes from a study of a mutant IDH1 vaccine in newly diagnosed glioma. Germline V lookup: CDR1 KGHSH, CDR2 LQKENI. Trimming removed 3 bases at V and 5 bases at J, with 5 bases between. This CDR3 is 13 amino acids long. Sequencing was performed with immunoSEQ multiplex PCR; in TCRdb, only in-frame clones are kept and a portion is missing. The table records about 92,000 clones, about four fifths of them present only once. Time point in this sample: baseline, week 1 (first vaccination visit). Stated treatment: pre-vaccination baseline after standard-of-care therapy.

The source of this sequence is a woman between 50 and 59 years old with glioma. The chain combines TRBV18 with TRBJ1-6, with D hard to call. The specimen comprised PBMCs, sampled from a glioma patient treated with radiotherapy, temozolomide or both. The CDR3 nucleotides read TGTGCCAGCTCACCCTCAGATAATTCACCCCTCCACTTT. Its translation: CASSPSDNSPLHF.